This T cell receptor beta chain was found in a study of immune cell composition in non-small cell lung cancer (dated by TCRdb to about 2017). Looking at the study overall: Histologic subtype, mostly lung adenocarcinoma or squamous cell carcinoma, was determined with H&E together with p63, CK5, Napsin A and TTF-1 immunohistochemistry. The subtype comparisons left out several tumour specimens with TCR-beta data because those specimens were rare histological subtypes. TCR-beta sequencing (Adaptive Biotechnologies) was performed on 34 paired NSCLC tumour and non-adjacent lung specimens plus 26 tumour-only specimens. Supplementary cohort #1, approximately 10 lung adenocarcinoma cases, had paired tumour/lung TCR-beta sequencing and TIL populations generated to assess tumour reactivity.

On this clone itself: What antigen it recognizes has not been identified. Base-call qualities are not available, and no considerably larger clone is one nucleotide away.

The study at large found these results: In more than eight adenocarcinoma cases, a strong correlation was found between maximal tumour-associated clone frequency and TIL tumour reactivity, whereas no such correlation was found between overall clonality and TIL tumour reactivity. No significant correlation was found between smoking pack-years and tumour TCR-beta clonality. The reactivity cohort was only about ten cases, and tumour-reactive clones were not shown to share sequences with the dominant in vivo tumour-associated clones. Tumour-associated clones >0.5% occurred in nearly half of NSCLC cases: around 32% of adenocarcinomas versus 65% to 85% of squamous carcinomas. Top 10 clone scores and productive clonality were significantly higher in lung squamous cell carcinoma than in lung adenocarcinoma tumours.

A two-step multiplex PCR was used to amplify TCR-beta CDR3 regions from genomic DNA, and Illumina-compatible adaptors were added in the second step. TCR-beta immunosequencing was carried out on an Illumina platform through the commercial immunoSEQ service. Per the original workflow: Two measures summarised the repertoires: productive clonality, and Top 10 Clones, meaning the percentage of T-cell templates coming from the ten most frequent sequences. Productive clonality had a range of 0 to 1, where 1 means a monoclonal population. Sequences comprising at least 0.1% of tumour T-cell templates but absent from matched non-adjacent lung were defined as tumour-associated clones and were identified via log10 scatter plots. Student's t-tests were used for two-group comparisons, ANOVA was used for stages, and linear regression was used for relationships, with analyses conducted in GraphPad Prism7 and R. Entries here come from immuneACCESS through TCRdb and include only in-frame sequences with V and J called. Some clones fail to appear in such tables; in the studies checked, an unresolved V gene covers under half of the shortfall, and the cause of the remainder is unknown. That table is the source of V, J and clone size, and D and trimming were worked out from the DNA. The sample contains around 4,500 clones, over 75% of them found a single time. About 9.3% of the sample is in the top ten clones.

V was cut back by 1 base and J by 0 bases, leaving a gap of 9 bases between them. The germline V gene provides CDR1 SGHDN and CDR2 FVKESK. The cysteine opens and the phenylalanine closes a CDR3 of 15 amino acids. The DNA shown is the 45-base CDR3, in frame from base 1. Frozen aliquots of unsorted single-cell suspensions were used for genomic DNA extraction with the QIAamp DNA kit. The tumour samples consisted of non-small cell lung cancer tissue that had been surgically resected. Tissues arrived within 2 hours of resection and were immediately processed into single-cell suspensions. Tissue was mechanically dissociated and enzymatically digested with DNase I, collagenase I and hyaluronidase for roughly 30 minutes at 37 °C, then filtered and RBC-lysed.

The receptor chain draws on TRBV14 and TRBJ1-1; perhaps TRBD1 is the D gene, with 5 bases matching. This sequence was found in a human donor with non-small cell lung cancer. The sample was lung tumor tissue. The CDR3 protein is CASSQGGALNTEAFF. The DNA reads TGTGCCAGCAGCCAAGGTGGGGCTTTGAACACTGAAGCTTTCTTT.